One sample yielded the 25 T cell receptor beta chains listed below, sequenced in a study of beta chain features in type 1 diabetes. Investigators reverse transcribed all isolated RNA, so they sequenced expressed TCRB transcripts. Some clones are missing from TCRdb's copy, which holds only in-frame ones; the method was immunoSEQ multiplex PCR. The data show hundreds of thousands of clones, roughly 12% seen once. The sequenced material came from naive CD4+ T cells from blood. The receptors were sampled from a man between 18 and 29 years old in good health.

V usage is TRBV7-9 and J usage is TRBJ2-2, with D possibly being TRBD2 (5 bases). Germline CDR1 and CDR2: SEHNR and FQNEAQ (reference sequence). The CDR3 loop spans 15 amino acids. The germline V and J ends were trimmed by 5 bases and 2 bases, with 12 bases remaining between them. Here the CDR3 DNA reads TGTGCCAGCAGCCTTACCAGCGGTAACACCGGGGAGCTGTTTTTT. The encoded protein is CASSLTSGNTGELFF.

The gene calls are TRBV19 and TRBJ2-3; 8 bases map to TRBD2. The J segment lost 4 bases and the V segment lost 9 bases, leaving 9 bases of the junction unmatched. The V gene's germline CDR1 is LNHDA and CDR2 SQIVND (reference sequence). This CDR3 is built from 14 residues. CDR3 protein: CASRAGGWADTQYF. The CDR3 region has the DNA TGTGCCAGCCGTGCGGGAGGTTGGGCAGATACGCAGTATTTT.

This clone was detected a few times. This chain connects TRBV10-3 to TRBJ1-2, with TRBD1 matching over 7 bases. The germline V gene encodes CDR1 ENHRY and CDR2 SYGVKD. J gave up 7 bases and V 10 bases, and 9 bases lay outside the gene matches. This CDR3 is built from 12 residues. The CDR3 spells CATRQGRSGYTF. CDR3 sequence (DNA): TGTGCCACTCGACAGGGTCGGAGTGGCTACACCTTC.

In this sample, this clone turned up a few times. The CDR3 DNA reads TGTGCCACCAGCAATCCTTCTCGACTAGCTGCAGATACGCAGTATTTT. It is translated as CATSNPSRLAADTQYF. V usage is TRBV15 and J usage is TRBJ2-3, with 7 bases aligning to TRBD2. V lost 4 bases to trimming and J lost 4 bases; unmatched junction nucleotides: 11. The CDR3 loop spans 16 amino acids. Per the germline V gene, CDR1 is LNHNV and CDR2 is YYDKDF (reference sequence).

The chain uses TRBV7-8 and TRBJ2-1, with D uncertain. Germline CDR1 and CDR2: SGHVS and FQNEAQ. The CDR3 is 11 amino acids. V was clipped by 6 bases and J by 4 bases, with 4 bases between them. The CDR3: CASRHYNEQFF. The CDR3 bases are TGTGCCAGCAGACATTACAATGAGCAGTTCTTC.

This clone was counted between two and nine times. The chain uses TRBV7-3 and TRBJ2-1, with 9 bases lining up with TRBD2. The CDR3 runs 15 residues. Germline CDR1 SGHTA, CDR2 FQGTGA. Germline trimming cut 2 bases from V and 9 bases from J; bases unmatched to any gene: 8. Here the CDR3 reads CASSLEREVWSEQFF. The CDR3 DNA sequence: TGTGCCAGCAGCTTAGAGCGGGAGGTCTGGAGTGAGCAGTTCTTC.

This clone was recorded a few times. The chain employs TRBV4-2 and TRBJ2-2; D is uncertain. Per the germline V gene, CDR1 is LGHNA and CDR2 is YNFKEQ. The length of the CDR3 is 17 residues. The ends were cut back, 4 bases at V and 0 bases at J, with 15 bases in the middle. The CDR3 loop is CASSPEHVGSNTGELFF. CDR3 nucleotide sequence: TGTGCCAGCAGCCCAGAGCATGTCGGGTCGAACACCGGGGAGCTGTTTTTT.

The chain joins TRBV7-9 to TRBJ2-3, with unresolved D. V was trimmed by 2 bases and J by 1 base, leaving 7 bases between them. Per the germline V gene, CDR1 is SEHNR and CDR2 is FQNEAQ (reference sequence). This CDR3 has 14 residues. The CDR3 is CASSLLTGTDTQYF. CDR3 sequence (DNA): TGTGCCAGCAGCTTATTGACTGGCACAGATACGCAGTATTTT. Supplemented by reference TRBV7-9 and TRBJ2-3, the full variable domain reads DTGVSQNPRHKITKRGQNVTFRCDPISEHNRLYWYRQTLGQGPEFLTYFQNEAQLEKSRLLSDRFSAERPKGSFSTLEIQRTEQGDSAMYLCASSLLTGTDTQYFGPGTRLTVL.

This clone was observed a few times. The chain uses TRBV9 and TRBJ2-5, with TRBD2 matching 11 bases. V shed 0 bases and J 2 bases; nucleotides not matched to a gene: 3. The CDR3 covers 16 residues. Germline CDR1 and CDR2: SGDLS and YYNGEE. In nucleotides, the CDR3 is TGTGCCAGCAGCGTAGGGGGACTAGCGGTACAAGAGACCCAGTACTTC. Protein product: CASSVGGLAVQETQYF.

The chain combines TRBV4-1 with TRBJ2-6; TRBD2 matches at 8 bases. Germline V gives CDR1 MGHRA, CDR2 YSYEKL. The trim removed 1 base at V and 3 bases at J, leaving 8 bases unmatched. This CDR3 has 18 amino acids. The CDR3 DNA reads as TGCGCCAGCAGCCAAGGGTTAGCGGGATACGTTGGGGCCAACGTCCTGACTTTC. Amino acid sequence: CASSQGLAGYVGANVLTF.

In its sample, this clone was seen a few times. The V gene is TRBV18, the J gene TRBJ2-5; the D gene is possibly TRBD1 (6 bases). CDR1 is KGHSH, CDR2 LQKENI, per germline. Trimming removed 3 bases from V and 1 base from J, with 12 bases in between. CDR3 length: 15 residues. In DNA, the CDR3 is TGTGCCAGCTCACCTCGAGGACAGACCCAAGAGACCCAGTACTTC. Translating gives CASSPRGQTQETQYF.

This clone was observed a few times. The V gene is TRBV14, the J gene TRBJ2-7; 10 bases fit TRBD1. The CDR3 totals 16 residues. J was trimmed by 3 bases and V by 3 bases; bases with no gene match: 8. The V gene's germline CDR1 is SGHDN and CDR2 FVKESK. CDR3 DNA: TGTGCCAGCAGCCAGGCCGGGACAGGGGTAGGCTACGAGCAGTACTTC. Translated: CASSQAGTGVGYEQYF.

J is TRBJ1-4 and V is TRBV7-9; weak D call: TRBD1 (6 bases). There are 14 residues in the CDR3. Trimming cost V 4 bases and J 10 bases, with 16 bases left between them. CDR1 is SEHNR, CDR2 FQNEAQ, per germline (reference sequence). The chain's CDR3 is CASSSQQGEGKLFF. CDR3 bases: TGTGCCAGCAGCTCCCAACAGGGAGAGGGAAAACTGTTTTTT.

V is TRBV5-1 and J is TRBJ2-7, with 7 bases lining up with TRBD1. Germline values: CDR1 SGHRS, CDR2 YFSETQ. V trimming: 2 bases; J trimming: 6 bases; junction bases outside the gene matches: 11. The CDR3 loop spans 15 amino acids. This CDR3 reads CASSFRDSHYGEQYF. The CDR3 nucleotides are TGCGCCAGCAGCTTCCGGGACAGTCACTATGGCGAGCAGTACTTC.

In its sample, this clone was seen a few times. The chain employs TRBV5-4 and TRBJ1-5, with D tentatively TRBD1 (5 bases). V was cut by 0 bases and J by 7 bases, with 11 bases left in between. This CDR3 has 14 amino acids. The germline V gene encodes CDR1 SGHNT and CDR2 YYREEE (reference sequence). CDR3 bases: TGTGCCAGCAGCTTGGAAGGGGTGGGCCAGCCCCAGCATTTT. Translation gives CASSLEGVGQPQHF.

On this clone: The sample holds other DNA sequences that translate to the same CDR3. This chain uses TRBV5-1 with TRBJ2-1; D unresolved. Trimming cost V 1 base and J 0 bases, with 5 bases left between them. Germline V gene data show CDR1 as SGHRS and CDR2 as YFSETQ. This CDR3 has 14 amino acids. The CDR3 spells CASSLRSSYNEQFF. CDR3 nucleotides: TGCGCCAGCAGCTTGCGTTCCTCCTACAATGAGCAGTTCTTC.

Notes on this clone: An end of the junction does not agree with germline; a read error may underlie this. V gene TRBV7-7 combines with J gene TRBJ2-5, with D perhaps matching TRBD1 (6 bases). The CDR3 has 14 amino acids. The V gene's germline CDR1 is SSHAT and CDR2 FNYEAQ (reference sequence). The CDR3 DNA follows: TGTGCTAGCAGCTTAGGTTTGAGGGGGGAGACCCAGTACTTC. This translates into CASSLGLRGETQYF.

Only a few counts were recorded for this clone. The chain recombines TRBV7-3 with TRBJ2-3, with a weak D call TRBD1 (5 bases). The germline gives CDR1 SGHTA, CDR2 FQGTGA. This CDR3 has 12 amino acids. The V end was cut by 5 bases, the J end by 6 bases, with 9 bases between. The CDR3 nucleotides read TGTGCCAGCAGCCGTGGGGCTGATACGCAGTATTTT. Its translation: CASSRGADTQYF.

V usage is TRBV5-1 and J usage is TRBJ2-3; possible D gene TRBD1, 6 bases. This CDR3 comprises 14 residues. Trimming took 4 bases from V and 3 from J, leaving 12 bases between them. Germline V CDR1 and CDR2: SGHRS, YFSETQ. CDR3 region: CASSPQGMTDTQYF. The DNA for the CDR3 is TGCGCCAGCAGCCCACAGGGTATGACAGATACGCAGTATTTT.

A few counts support this clone. The chain links TRBV7-6 to TRBJ2-5, with 10 bases identical to TRBD2. This CDR3 is 17 amino acids long. With 3 bases clipped from V and 7 bases from J, the junction kept 14 bases outside the gene matches. The germline V gene has CDR1 SGHVS and CDR2 FNYEAQ. This CDR3 reads CASSFSSGGSVVGTQYF. The CDR3 DNA follows: TGTGCCAGCAGCTTCTCTAGCGGGGGCTCAGTGGTGGGGACCCAGTACTTC.

The CDR3 DNA follows: TGTGCCACCACCCCAGGGGGCCAAGAGACCCAGTACTTC. This gives the protein CATTPGGQETQYF. The chain is built from TRBV15 and TRBJ2-5; TRBD1 matches 7 bases. V trimming: 7 bases; J trimming: 1 base; junction bases outside the gene matches: 3. Per the germline V gene, CDR1 is LNHNV and CDR2 is YYDKDF (reference sequence). There are 13 residues in the CDR3.

Only a few counts were recorded for this clone. V usage is TRBV15 and J usage is TRBJ2-2, with TRBD2 matching 9 bases. Germline CDR1 reads LNHNV; CDR2 reads YYDKDF (reference sequence). The CDR3 loop spans 15 amino acids. V lost 1 base to trimming and J lost 4 bases; unmatched junction nucleotides: 1. CDR3 DNA sequence: TGTGCCACCAGCAGAGGCGGGGGGGGCACCGGGGAGCTGTTTTTT. This encodes CATSRGGGGTGELFF.

In regard to this clone: This sample includes further DNA sequences coding for the same CDR3. J is TRBJ2-3 and V is TRBV19; 9 bases line up with TRBD2. The CDR3 is 15 amino acids. Trimming at V came to 3 bases and at J to 4 bases, leaving 5 bases not matched to a gene. CDR1 and CDR2 (germline): LNHDA, SQIVND (reference sequence). The CDR3 DNA follows: TGTGCCAGTAGTATTCTCGCGGGAGGGGCAGATACGCAGTATTTT. Translation gives CASSILAGGADTQYF. Complete variable domain (other parts from reference TRBV19 and TRBJ2-3): DGGITQSPKYLFRKEGQNVTLSCEQNLNHDAMYWYRQDPGQGLRLIYYSQIVNDFQKGDIAEGYSVSREKKESFPLTVTSAQKNPTAFYLCASSILAGGADTQYFGPGTRLTVL.

This clone was detected only a few times. At one of its ends the junction is not consistent with the germline gene, which may arise from a read error. The V call is TRBV7-2, the J call TRBJ2-1; D is perhaps TRBD2 (6 bases). Germline CDR1 is SGHTA and CDR2 is FQGNSA. The CDR3 is made up of 14 amino acids. The CDR3 here is CASSQLTRDNEQFF. DNA for the CDR3: TGCGCCAGCAGCCAATTGACTAGGGACAATGAGCAGTTCTTC.

The chain links TRBV18 to TRBJ1-1; 7 nucleotides line up with TRBD1. This CDR3 region has 15 residues. Looked up from germline, CDR1 is KGHSH and CDR2 is LQKENI. Unmatched junction bases numbered 9, after V lost 8 bases and J lost 0 bases. This CDR3 is CASRPGQFMNTEAFF. CDR3 DNA sequence: TGTGCCAGCCGCCCGGGACAGTTCATGAACACTGAAGCTTTCTTT.